The sequence of this T cell receptor beta chain was determined in a study of post-analysis software for immune sequencing data. Study outcomes and limitations: When patients were compared with controls, a handful of TRBV segments were more frequent, TRBV5-6, TRBV5-1 and TRBV20-1 among them.

Germline values: CDR1 LGHDT, CDR2 YNNKEL (reference sequence). The CDR3 totals 13 residues. A few counts support this clonotype. As yet, its antigen is unknown. Given a much more abundant clone one base away, this may be a read error. Every TCR beta cDNA library bore unique molecular identifiers. TCRdb re-analysed the PCR reads in MiXCR, keeping a single row per CDR3 protein. The sample records just over 250,000 distinct CDR3 sequences, just over 35% being singletons. The origin of this receptor is a girl aged 5-17 years with multiple sclerosis. Sequencing input: blood. The rearrangement joins TRBV3-1 to TRBJ2-1; TRBD1 might be the D (5 bases). The CDR3 nucleotides read TGTGCCAGCAGCCGGGGCCTGGGCAATGTGCAGTTCTTC. Encoded protein: CASSRGLGNVQFF.